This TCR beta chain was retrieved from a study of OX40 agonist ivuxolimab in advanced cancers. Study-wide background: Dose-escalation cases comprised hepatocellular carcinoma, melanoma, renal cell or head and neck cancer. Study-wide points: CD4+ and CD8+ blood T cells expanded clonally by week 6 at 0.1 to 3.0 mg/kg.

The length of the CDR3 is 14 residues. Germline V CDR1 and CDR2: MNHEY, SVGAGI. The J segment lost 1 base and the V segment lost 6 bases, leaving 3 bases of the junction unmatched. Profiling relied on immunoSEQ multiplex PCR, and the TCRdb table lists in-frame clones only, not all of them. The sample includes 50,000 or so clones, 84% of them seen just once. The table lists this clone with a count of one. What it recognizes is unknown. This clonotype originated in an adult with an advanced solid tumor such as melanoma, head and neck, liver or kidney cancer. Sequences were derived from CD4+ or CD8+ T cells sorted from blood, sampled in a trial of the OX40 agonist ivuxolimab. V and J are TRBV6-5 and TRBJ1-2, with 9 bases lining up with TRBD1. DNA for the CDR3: TGTGCCAGCAGGGGACAGGGTCGTAACTATGGCTACACCTTC. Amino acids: CASRGQGRNYGYTF.